Given below is one T cell receptor beta chain in context. Given a much more abundant clone one base away, this may be a read error. The data stem from a study of tumor and adjacent non-tumor tissue in lung cancer. No cell sorting was done before RNA was extracted from the tissue. The germline CDR1 and CDR2 sequences are SGHVS and FQNEAQ. This CDR3 contains 14 residues. The library came from three nested PCR rounds adapted from ARM-PCR protocols. In TCRdb, the multiplex PCR reads were re-called with MiXCR into one record per CDR3 protein. The profile covers some 90,000 distinct CDR3 sequences, with roughly two thirds appearing a single time and 15% taken by the ten largest.

The specimen was lung tumor tissue. The source is a man between 65 and 80 years old with non-small cell lung cancer. This chain uses TRBV7-8 with TRBJ2-4; no firm D call. The CDR3 loop reads CVSSFLSAKNIQYF. CDR3 sequence (DNA): TGTGTCAGCAGCTTCCTATCGGCCAAAAACATTCAGTACTTC.